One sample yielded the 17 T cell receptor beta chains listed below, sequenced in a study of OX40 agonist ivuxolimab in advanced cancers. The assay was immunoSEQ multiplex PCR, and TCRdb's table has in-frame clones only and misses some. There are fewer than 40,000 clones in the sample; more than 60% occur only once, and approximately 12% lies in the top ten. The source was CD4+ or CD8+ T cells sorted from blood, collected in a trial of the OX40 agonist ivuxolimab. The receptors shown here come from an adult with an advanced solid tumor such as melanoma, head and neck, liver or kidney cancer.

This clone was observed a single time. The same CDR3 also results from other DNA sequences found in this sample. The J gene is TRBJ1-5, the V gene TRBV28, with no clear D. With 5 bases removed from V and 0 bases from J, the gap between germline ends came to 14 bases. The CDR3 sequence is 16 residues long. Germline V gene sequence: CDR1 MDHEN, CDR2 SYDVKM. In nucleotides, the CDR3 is TGTGCCAGCAGTCCCCGAGGCGGTTTTAGCAATCAGCCCCAGCATTTT. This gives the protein CASSPRGGFSNQPQHF.

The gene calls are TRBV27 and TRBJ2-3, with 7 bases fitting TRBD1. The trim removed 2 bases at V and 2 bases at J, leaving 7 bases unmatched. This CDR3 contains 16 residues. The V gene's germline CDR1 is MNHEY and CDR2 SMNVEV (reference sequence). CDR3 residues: CASSLLGTVNTDTQYF. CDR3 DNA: TGTGCCAGCAGTTTACTCGGGACAGTAAACACAGATACGCAGTATTTT.

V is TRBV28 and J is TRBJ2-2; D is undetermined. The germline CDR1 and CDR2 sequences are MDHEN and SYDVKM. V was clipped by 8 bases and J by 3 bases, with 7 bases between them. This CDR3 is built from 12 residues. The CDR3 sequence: CASPTHTGELFF. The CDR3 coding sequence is TGTGCCAGCCCGACCCACACCGGGGAGCTGTTTTTT. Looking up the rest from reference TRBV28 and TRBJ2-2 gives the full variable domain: DVKVTQSSRYLVKRTGEKVFLECVQDMDHENMFWYRQDPGLGLRLIYFSYDVKMKEKGDIPEGYSVSREKKERFSLILESASTNQTSMYLCASPTHTGELFFGEGSRLTVL.

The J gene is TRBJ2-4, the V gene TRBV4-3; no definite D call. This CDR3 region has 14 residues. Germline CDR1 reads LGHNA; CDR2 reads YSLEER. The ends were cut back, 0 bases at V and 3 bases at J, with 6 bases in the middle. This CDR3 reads CASSQDTVKNIQYF. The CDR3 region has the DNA TGCGCCAGCAGCCAAGACACAGTCAAAAACATTCAGTACTTC.

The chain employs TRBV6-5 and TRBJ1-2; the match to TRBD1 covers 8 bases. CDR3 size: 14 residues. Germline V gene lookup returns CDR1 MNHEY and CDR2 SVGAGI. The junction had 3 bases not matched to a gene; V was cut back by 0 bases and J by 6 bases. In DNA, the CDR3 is TGTGCCAGCAGTTACTCGACAGGGGAAAATGGCTACACCTTC. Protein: CASSYSTGENGYTF.

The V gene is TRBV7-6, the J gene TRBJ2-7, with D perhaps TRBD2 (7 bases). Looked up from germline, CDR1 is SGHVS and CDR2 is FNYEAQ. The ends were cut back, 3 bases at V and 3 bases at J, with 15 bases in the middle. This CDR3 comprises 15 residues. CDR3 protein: CASSLGGGGLYEQYF. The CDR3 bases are TGTGCCAGCAGCTTGGGGGGAGGGGGGCTCTACGAGCAGTACTTC.

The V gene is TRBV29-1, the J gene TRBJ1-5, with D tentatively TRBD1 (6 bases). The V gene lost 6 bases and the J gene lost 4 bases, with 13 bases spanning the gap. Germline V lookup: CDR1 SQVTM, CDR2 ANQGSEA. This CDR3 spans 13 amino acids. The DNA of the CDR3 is TGCAGCGTCCTTACAGGGAATAATCAGCCCCAGCATTTT. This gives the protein CSVLTGNNQPQHF.

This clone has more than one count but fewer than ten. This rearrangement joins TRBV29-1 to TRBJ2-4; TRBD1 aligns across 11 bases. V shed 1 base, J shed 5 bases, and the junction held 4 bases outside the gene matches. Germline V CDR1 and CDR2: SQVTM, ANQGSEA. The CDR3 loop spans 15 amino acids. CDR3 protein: CSVEGTGGWENIQYF. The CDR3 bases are TGCAGCGTTGAAGGGACAGGGGGCTGGGAAAACATTCAGTACTTC.

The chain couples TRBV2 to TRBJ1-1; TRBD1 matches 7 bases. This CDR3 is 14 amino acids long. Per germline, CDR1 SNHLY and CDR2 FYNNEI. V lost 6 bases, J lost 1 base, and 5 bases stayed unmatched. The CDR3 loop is CASRDGTANTEAFF. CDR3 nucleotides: TGTGCCAGCAGGGACGGGACAGCGAACACTGAAGCTTTCTTT.

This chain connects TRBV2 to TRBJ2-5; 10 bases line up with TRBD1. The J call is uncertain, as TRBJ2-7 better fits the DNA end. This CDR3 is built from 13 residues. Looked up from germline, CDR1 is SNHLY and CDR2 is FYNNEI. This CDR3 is CASQGTGDYEQYF. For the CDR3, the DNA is TGTGCCAGCCAGGGGACAGGGGACTACGAGCAGTACTTC.

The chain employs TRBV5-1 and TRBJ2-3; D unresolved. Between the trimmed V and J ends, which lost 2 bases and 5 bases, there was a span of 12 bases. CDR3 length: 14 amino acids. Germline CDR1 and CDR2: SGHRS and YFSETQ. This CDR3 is CASSLDSTGDTQYF. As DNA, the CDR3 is TGCGCCAGCAGCTTAGATAGTACGGGAGATACGCAGTATTTT. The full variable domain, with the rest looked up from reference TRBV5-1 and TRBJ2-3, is KAGVTQTPRYLIKTRGQQVTLSCSPISGHRSVSWYQQTPGQGLQFLFEYFSETQRNKGNFPGRFSGRQFSNSRSEMNVSTLELGDSALYLCASSLDSTGDTQYFGPGTRLTVL.

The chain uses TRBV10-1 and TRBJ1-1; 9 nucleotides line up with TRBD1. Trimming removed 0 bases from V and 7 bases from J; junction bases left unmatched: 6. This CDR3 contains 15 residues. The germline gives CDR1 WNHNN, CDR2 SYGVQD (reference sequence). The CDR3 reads CASSESRTGAYEAFF. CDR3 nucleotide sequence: TGCGCCAGCAGTGAGTCGAGGACAGGGGCCTATGAAGCTTTCTTT.

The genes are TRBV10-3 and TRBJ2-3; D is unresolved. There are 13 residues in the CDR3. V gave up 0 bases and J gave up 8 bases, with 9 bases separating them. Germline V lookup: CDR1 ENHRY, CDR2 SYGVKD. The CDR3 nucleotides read TGTGCCATCAGTGAGTCGGATGAGATTACGCAGTATTTT. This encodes CAISESDEITQYF.

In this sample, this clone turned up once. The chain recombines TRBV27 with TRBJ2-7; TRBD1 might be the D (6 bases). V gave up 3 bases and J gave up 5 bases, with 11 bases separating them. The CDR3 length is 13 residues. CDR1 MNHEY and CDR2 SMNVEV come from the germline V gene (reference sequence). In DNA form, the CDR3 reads TGTGCCAGCAGTTTGGCAGGGGAGAACGAGCAGTACTTC. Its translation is CASSLAGENEQYF.

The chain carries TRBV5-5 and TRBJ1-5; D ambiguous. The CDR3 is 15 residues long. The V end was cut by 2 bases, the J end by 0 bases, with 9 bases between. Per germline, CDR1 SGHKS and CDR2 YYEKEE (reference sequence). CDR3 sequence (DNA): TGTGCCAGCAGCTTCGGCAGCTATAGCAATCAGCCCCAGCATTTT. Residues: CASSFGSYSNQPQHF.

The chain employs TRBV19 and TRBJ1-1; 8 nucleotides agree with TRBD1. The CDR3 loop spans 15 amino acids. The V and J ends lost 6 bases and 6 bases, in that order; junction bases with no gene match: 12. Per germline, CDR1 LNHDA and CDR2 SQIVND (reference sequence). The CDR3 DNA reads TGTGCCAGTAGGACGACAGGGGTAGGTTTCGCTGAAGCTTTCTTT. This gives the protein CASRTTGVGFAEAFF.

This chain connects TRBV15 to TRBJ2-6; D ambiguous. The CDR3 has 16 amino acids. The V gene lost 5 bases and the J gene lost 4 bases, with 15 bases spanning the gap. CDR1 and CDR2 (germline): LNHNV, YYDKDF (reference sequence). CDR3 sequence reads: CATSGPAMMGANVLTF. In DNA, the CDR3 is TGTGCCACCAGCGGCCCCGCTATGATGGGGGCCAACGTCCTGACTTTC.